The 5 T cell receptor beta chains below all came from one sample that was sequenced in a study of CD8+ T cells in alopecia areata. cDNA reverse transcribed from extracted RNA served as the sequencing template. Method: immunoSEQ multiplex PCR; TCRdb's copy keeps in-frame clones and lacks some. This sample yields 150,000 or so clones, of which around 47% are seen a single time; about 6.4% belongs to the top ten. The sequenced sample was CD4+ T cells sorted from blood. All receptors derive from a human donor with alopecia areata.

The CDR3 DNA follows: TGTGCCAGCAGTCTTGGTAATGAGCAGTTCTTC. Amino acids: CASSLGNEQFF. The chain has TRBV2 and TRBJ2-1, with D unresolved. This CDR3 spans 11 amino acids. With 5 bases removed from V and 7 bases from J, the gap between germline ends came to 6 bases. Germline V gives CDR1 SNHLY, CDR2 FYNNEI.

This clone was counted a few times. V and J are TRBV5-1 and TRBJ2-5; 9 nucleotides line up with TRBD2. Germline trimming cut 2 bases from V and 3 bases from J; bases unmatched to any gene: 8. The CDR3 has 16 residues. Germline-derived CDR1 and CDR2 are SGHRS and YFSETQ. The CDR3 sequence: CASSLNSGTSKETQYF. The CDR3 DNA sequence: TGCGCCAGCAGCTTAAACTCCGGGACTAGCAAAGAGACCCAGTACTTC.

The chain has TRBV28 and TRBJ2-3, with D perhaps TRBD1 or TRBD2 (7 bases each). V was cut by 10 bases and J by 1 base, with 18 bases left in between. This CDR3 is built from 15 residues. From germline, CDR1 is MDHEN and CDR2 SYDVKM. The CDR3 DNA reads TGTGCCACCTCAGGGGGGGGCCCAGGCACAGATACGCAGTATTTT. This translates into CATSGGGPGTDTQYF.

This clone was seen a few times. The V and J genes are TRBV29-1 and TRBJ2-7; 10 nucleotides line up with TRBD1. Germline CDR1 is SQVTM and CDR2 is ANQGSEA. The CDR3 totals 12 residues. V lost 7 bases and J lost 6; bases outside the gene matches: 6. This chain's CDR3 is CSARTGGREQYF. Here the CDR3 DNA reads TGCAGCGCCCGGACAGGGGGACGCGAGCAGTACTTC.

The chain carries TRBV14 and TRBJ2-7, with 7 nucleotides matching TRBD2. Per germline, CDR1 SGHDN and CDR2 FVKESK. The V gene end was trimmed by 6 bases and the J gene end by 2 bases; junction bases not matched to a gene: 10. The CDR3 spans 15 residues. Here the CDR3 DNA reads TGTGCCAGCAGTCGGCTTGCCAGCGGGACCTACGAGCAGTACTTC. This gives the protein CASSRLASGTYEQYF.